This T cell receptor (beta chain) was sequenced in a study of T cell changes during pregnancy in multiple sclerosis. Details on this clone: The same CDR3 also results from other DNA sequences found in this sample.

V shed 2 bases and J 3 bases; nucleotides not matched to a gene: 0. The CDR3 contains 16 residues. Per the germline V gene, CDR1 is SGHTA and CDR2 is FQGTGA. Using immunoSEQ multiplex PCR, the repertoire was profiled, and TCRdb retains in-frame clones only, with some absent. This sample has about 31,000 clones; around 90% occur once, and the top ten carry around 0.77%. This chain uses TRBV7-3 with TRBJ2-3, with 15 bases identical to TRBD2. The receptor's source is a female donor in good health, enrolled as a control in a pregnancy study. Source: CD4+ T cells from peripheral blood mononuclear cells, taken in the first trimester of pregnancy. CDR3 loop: CASSLGTSGGTDTQYF. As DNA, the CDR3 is TGTGCCAGCAGCTTAGGGACTAGCGGGGGGACAGATACGCAGTATTTT.